This T cell receptor beta chain was identified during a study of response to subunit inactivated influenza vaccine. The sample holds many counts of this clonotype. Germline CDR1 is SGHTA and CDR2 is FQGNSA. This CDR3 comprises 13 residues. V shed 3 bases and J shed 6 bases, with 12 bases lying between them. TCRdb reanalysed the RT-PCR reads using MiXCR and keeps one entry per CDR3 protein. This table has roughly 700,000 distinct CDR3 sequences, about a sixth appearing once. The chain links TRBV7-2 to TRBJ2-7; D is possibly TRBD2 (6 bases). The sequencing here drew on PBMCs from blood, taken roughly 12 days after vaccination. This receptor was identified in a man aged 50 to 60 who received an inactivated influenza vaccine. The DNA of the CDR3 is TGTGCCAGCAGCTTCAAAGTGGGGGGCGAGCAGTACTTC. Its translation: CASSFKVGGEQYF.